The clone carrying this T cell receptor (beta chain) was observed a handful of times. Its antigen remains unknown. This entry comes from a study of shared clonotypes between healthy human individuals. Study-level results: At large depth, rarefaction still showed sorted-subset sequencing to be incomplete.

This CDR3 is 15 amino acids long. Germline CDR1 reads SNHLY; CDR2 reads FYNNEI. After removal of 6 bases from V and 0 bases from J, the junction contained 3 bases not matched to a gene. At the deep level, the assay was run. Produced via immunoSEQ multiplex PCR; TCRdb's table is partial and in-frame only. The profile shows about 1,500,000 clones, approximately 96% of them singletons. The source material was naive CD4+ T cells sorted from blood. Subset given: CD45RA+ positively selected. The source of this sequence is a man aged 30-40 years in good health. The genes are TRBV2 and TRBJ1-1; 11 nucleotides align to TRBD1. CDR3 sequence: CASRDRGRMNTEAFF. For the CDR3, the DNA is TGTGCCAGCAGGGACAGGGGGCGGATGAACACTGAAGCTTTCTTT.